What follows describes a single T cell receptor beta chain. Original data processing: Amplification of reference gene primers provided the estimated nucleated cell counts. The repertoire was sequenced with immunoSEQ multiplex PCR; TCRdb's copy has only in-frame clones and lacks some. D and trimming were read from the DNA, whereas the V and J calls and clone size are those reported in that table. The table has 180,000 or so clones, 60% to 80% seen once. This sample is drawn from a study of blood T cell repertoires in COVID-19. The cohort comprised adults aged about 18 to 90 years residing in approximately 25 US areas. Assignment of participants to cohorts was predicated upon participant-reported clinical history. This clonotype was sampled from a man in his fifties or sixties who had been exposed to COVID-19. Specimen: PBMCs or T cells enriched from blood (not recorded which).

The CDR3 DNA reads TGTGCCAGTAGGTCACAGGGCTACAATCAGCCCCAGCATTTT. Translating gives CASRSQGYNQPQHF. The chain couples TRBV19 to TRBJ1-5, with D possibly matching TRBD1 (6 bases). V gave up 6 bases and J gave up 3 bases, with 12 bases separating them. The V gene's germline CDR1 is LNHDA and CDR2 SQIVND (reference sequence). The CDR3 length is 14 residues.